Detailed here is one T cell receptor (beta chain). Its antigen is as yet unknown. The data stem from a study of T cell responses to AZD1222 COVID-19 vaccine. Study-level points and caveats: Clonal diversity may have been underestimated, and the donors were mostly white British, with more females than males. Spike-specific TCR breadth and depth both grew after two AZD1222 doses. Mapped onto spike, vaccine-associated CD4 TCRs spanned it and were dominant at 160-218 and 743-854. Just 5 or 6 AZD1222 recipients tested seropositive at baseline.

Only in-frame clones appear in the TCRdb table, and some are missing; sequencing was by immunoSEQ multiplex PCR. This sample has tens of thousands of clones; around 90% occur once, and the top ten carry 10%. This clonotype was sampled from an adult in good health. Specimen: peripheral blood, collected on day 0 of MenACWY control vaccination.

The CDR3 loop is CASSYQTGQSTDTQYF. The CDR3 nucleotides are TGTGCCAGCAGTTACCAGACGGGACAGAGCACAGATACGCAGTATTTT. The chain is built from TRBV6-6 and TRBJ2-3; 7 bases fit TRBD1. The germline gives CDR1 MNHNY, CDR2 SVGAGI (reference sequence). The CDR3 has 16 amino acids. With V trimmed by 2 bases and J by 0 bases, 5 bases remained unmatched.